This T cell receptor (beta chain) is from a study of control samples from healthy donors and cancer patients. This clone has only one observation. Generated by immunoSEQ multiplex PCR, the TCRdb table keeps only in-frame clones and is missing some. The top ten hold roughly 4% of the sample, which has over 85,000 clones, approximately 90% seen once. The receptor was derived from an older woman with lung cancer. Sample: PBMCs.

The CDR3 bases are TGTGCCAGCAGTTTCTGGCGGGGGGAGGCAGATACGCAGTATTTT. This translates into CASSFWRGEADTQYF. The chain employs TRBV27 and TRBJ2-3, with 8 positions matching TRBD2. V lost 3 bases, J lost 4 bases, and 6 bases stayed unmatched. The CDR3 consists of 15 residues. Germline V gene sequence: CDR1 MNHEY, CDR2 SMNVEV (reference sequence).